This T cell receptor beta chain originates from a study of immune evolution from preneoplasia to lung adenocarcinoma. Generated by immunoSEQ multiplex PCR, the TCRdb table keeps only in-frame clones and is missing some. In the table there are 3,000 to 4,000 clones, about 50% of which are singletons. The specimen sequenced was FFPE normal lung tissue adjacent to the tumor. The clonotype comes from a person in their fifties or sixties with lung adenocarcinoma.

CDR3 amino acids: CASTYGASGIQNEQFF. CDR3 sequence (DNA): TGCGCCAGCACTTATGGGGCTAGCGGAATTCAAAATGAGCAGTTCTTC. J is TRBJ2-1 and V is TRBV5-1, with TRBD2 matching over 7 bases. Germline V gene sequence: CDR1 SGHRS, CDR2 YFSETQ. The CDR3 runs 16 residues. The V and J ends lost 6 bases and 7 bases, in that order; junction bases with no gene match: 16.